Presented here are 11 T cell receptor beta chains from one specimen sequenced in a study of T cell changes during pregnancy in multiple sclerosis. TCRdb's copy holds only in-frame clones and misses some; the assay was immunoSEQ multiplex PCR. The data contain under 15,000 clones, roughly 90% of them singletons. The material was CD8+ T cells from peripheral blood mononuclear cells, obtained in the first trimester of pregnancy. These receptors were collected from a female donor with multiple sclerosis, enrolled in a pregnancy study.

This clone was recorded a few times. V gene TRBV27 combines with J gene TRBJ2-2; TRBD2 might be the D (6 bases). The CDR3 consists of 14 residues. V was shortened by 3 bases and J by 4 bases, with 9 bases between the two germline ends. Germline CDR1 and CDR2: MNHEY and SMNVEV (reference sequence). DNA for the CDR3: TGTGCCAGCAGTTTGGGGGGTGTCACCGGGGAGCTGTTTTTT. Its protein product is CASSLGGVTGELFF.

This clone was observed once. J is TRBJ2-7 and V is TRBV6-6, with 11 bases identical to TRBD1. The junction had 7 bases not matched to a gene; V was cut back by 11 bases and J by 4 bases. CDR1 and CDR2 from the germline V gene are MNHNY and SVGAGI (reference sequence). The CDR3 sequence is 13 residues long. The CDR3 sequence is CAGRTGGDYEQYF. The CDR3 nucleotides are TGTGCCGGGCGGACAGGGGGCGATTACGAGCAGTACTTC.

The chain links TRBV7-9 to TRBJ1-2; no clear D gene. The germline V gene has CDR1 SEHNR and CDR2 FQNEAQ (reference sequence). The V end was cut by 6 bases, the J end by 8 bases, with 13 bases between. The CDR3 loop spans 12 amino acids. Here the CDR3 reads CASSLIPGGYTF. DNA for the CDR3: TGTGCCAGCAGTTTGATCCCGGGAGGCTACACCTTC.

The chain combines TRBV7-9 with TRBJ2-7; TRBD1 aligns across 10 bases. The CDR3 covers 15 residues. The V segment lost 10 bases and the J segment 2 bases; nucleotides outside the gene matches: 11. CDR1 SEHNR and CDR2 FQNEAQ come from the germline V gene (reference sequence). CDR3 nucleotides: TGTGCCATCGAGGCTCCCGGGACAGGGGCCTACGAGCAGTACTTC. This encodes CAIEAPGTGAYEQYF.

This chain joins TRBV5-4 and TRBJ1-2; weak D call: TRBD1 (5 bases). CDR3 length: 15 amino acids. Germline loops: CDR1 SGHNT, CDR2 YYREEE (reference sequence). V lost 2 bases and J lost 2, with 13 bases in between. This CDR3 reads CASSFAGWENYGYTF. The CDR3 nucleotides read TGTGCCAGCAGCTTCGCAGGGTGGGAAAACTATGGCTACACCTTC.

By share of the sample, this clone is medium-sized. Other DNA sequences of this sample code for an identical CDR3. The V gene is TRBV14, the J gene TRBJ1-2, with D perhaps TRBD1 (5 bases). The CDR3 covers 13 residues. Per germline, CDR1 SGHDN and CDR2 FVKESK. Trimming removed 1 base at V and 2 bases at J, with 5 bases between. The CDR3 region is CASSQGQNYGYTF. Here the CDR3 DNA reads TGTGCCAGCAGCCAAGGACAGAACTATGGCTACACCTTC.

The chain joins TRBV7-9 to TRBJ2-5, with 7 positions matching TRBD1. CDR1 and CDR2 (germline): SEHNR, FQNEAQ (reference sequence). Germline trimming cut 2 bases from V and 3 bases from J; bases unmatched to any gene: 6. The CDR3 covers 15 residues. Written as DNA, the CDR3 is TGTGCCAGCAGCTTAATACCCGGACAGGAAGAGACCCAGTACTTC. Encoded protein: CASSLIPGQEETQYF. The full variable domain, rest sourced from reference TRBV7-9 and TRBJ2-5, is DTGVSQNPRHKITKRGQNVTFRCDPISEHNRLYWYRQTLGQGPEFLTYFQNEAQLEKSRLLSDRFSAERPKGSFSTLEIQRTEQGDSAMYLCASSLIPGQEETQYFGPGTRLLVL.

The chain links TRBV14 to TRBJ2-7, with D perhaps TRBD2 (5 bases). V shed 0 bases and J shed 2 bases, with 14 bases lying between them. The CDR3 runs 16 residues. Germline V lookup: CDR1 SGHDN, CDR2 FVKESK. The CDR3 protein is CASSQERAAFPYEQYF. CDR3 DNA sequence: TGTGCCAGCAGCCAAGAGCGGGCCGCTTTTCCCTACGAGCAGTACTTC.

The chain uses TRBV30 and TRBJ1-1; possibly TRBD1 for D (6 bases). Trimming left V 2 bases short and J 8 bases short, with 12 bases between. The CDR3 has 12 residues. In germline, CDR1 is GTSNPN, CDR2 SVGIG (reference sequence). The CDR3, as DNA: TGTGCCTGGAGTCCCGCAGGGGTGGAAGCTTTCTTT. Its protein product is CAWSPAGVEAFF.

CDR3 sequence (DNA): TGTGCCAGCAGCTTAGTTCGGCCGGCCTCGGGTTACGAGCAGTACTTC. Its translation is CASSLVRPASGYEQYF. This sequence joins TRBV11-2 and TRBJ2-7, with D unclear. In germline, CDR1 is SGHAT, CDR2 FQNNGV. CDR3 length: 16 amino acids. V was clipped by 1 base and J by 4 bases, with 17 bases between them.

V is TRBV27 and J is TRBJ2-1, with D perhaps matching TRBD2 (5 bases). Germline CDR1 and CDR2: MNHEY and SMNVEV (reference sequence). CDR3 length: 13 residues. Trimming removed 8 bases from V and 8 bases from J, with 16 bases in between. The CDR3 here is CASGVPLEDEQFF. In DNA form, the CDR3 reads TGTGCCAGCGGCGTCCCCTTGGAGGATGAGCAGTTCTTC.